This paragraph covers one T cell receptor beta chain sequence. The entry originates in a study of blood T cell repertoires in COVID-19. Study background: The analysed material was cDNA or gDNA that came from T cells, B-cell-depleted T cells, or PBMCs.

The germline V gene has CDR1 SNHLY and CDR2 FYNNEI. The CDR3 extends over 14 amino acids. Trimming removed 7 bases from V and 3 bases from J, with 13 bases in between. As processed by the authors: Counts of nucleated cells, estimated from reference gene primer amplification, were obtained. TCRdb's table, derived via immunoSEQ multiplex PCR, lists solely in-frame clones and lacks some. V, J and clone size reflect that table, while D and trimming were determined from the DNA. The sample includes approximately 80,000 clones, roughly 85% seen only once; the top ten take around 40%. This receptor was obtained from a human donor in a cohort sampled during active COVID-19. This chain uses TRBV2 with TRBJ1-3; D is ambiguous. Material for sequencing was peripheral blood. CDR3 region: CASTLSRGGNTIYF. DNA of the CDR3: TGTGCCAGCACCCTTTCCCGGGGTGGAAACACCATATATTTT.